A selection of T cell receptor beta chains follows, all from one sample in a study of a mutant IDH1 vaccine in newly diagnosed glioma. What these receptors recognize is not known. The repertoire was sequenced with immunoSEQ multiplex PCR; TCRdb's copy has only in-frame clones and lacks some. The sample has fewer than 70,000 clones, 84% seen once. The sample was PBMCs, taken from a glioma patient whose treatment included an IDH1 peptide vaccine. The source of these receptors is a young man with glioma. CDR3s include the opening cysteine and the closing phenylalanine or tryptophan. The order of the fields is V gene, J gene, D gene, clone size, CDR3 DNA, CDR3 protein. The D gene is left open where the match is weak. Clone size is not always given. Where it is, it says once, few, many or a class for expanded clones.

TRBV18	TRBJ2-5	NA	NA	TGTGCCAGCTCCCCGCCGGGACTCAGAGCGGAGACCCAGTACTTC	CASSPPGLRAETQYF
TRBV28	TRBJ2-3	TRBD2	NA	TGTGCCAGCAGCCGTGAGCGGGGGTACACAGATACGCAGTATTTT	CASSRERGYTDTQYF
TRBV5-1	TRBJ2-2	NA	NA	TGCGCCAGCAGCTTACGATCCCCCGACACCGGGGAGCTGTTTTTT	CASSLRSPDTGELFF
TRBV18	TRBJ2-1	NA	NA	TGTGCCAGCTCACTACCCAAGGGGGGAGAGAATGAGCAGTTCTTC	CASSLPKGGENEQFF
TRBV6-1	TRBJ2-2	NA	NA	TGTGCCAGCAGTGTCGATGTTGGCACCGGGGAGCTGTTTTTT	CASSVDVGTGELFF
TRBV5-1	TRBJ2-1	NA	once	TGCGCCAGCAGCTTTACGACCTACAATGAGCAGTTCTTC	CASSFTTYNEQFF
TRBV30	TRBJ2-3	TRBD2	NA	TGTGCCTGGAGTACGGGGGGAGGCACAGATACGCAGTATTTT	CAWSTGGGTDTQYF
TRBV19	TRBJ1-5	NA	NA	TGTGCCAGTAGGGGGCTGGGCCTCGGTTCGTCCAATCAGCCCCAGCATTTT	CASRGLGLGSSNQPQHF
TRBV5-1	TRBJ2-1	TRBD2	NA	TGCGCCAGCAGCCCTAGGAGCGGGAGCAATGAGCAGTTCTTC	CASSPRSGSNEQFF
TRBV6-1	TRBJ1-2	NA	NA	TGTGCCAGCACATCTAGGGGTCGTAACTATGGCTACACCTTC	CASTSRGRNYGYTF
TRBV7-8	TRBJ2-1	NA	NA	TGTGCCAGCAGCTCTTTTCTAGGTAGTGAGCAGTTCTTC	CASSSFLGSEQFF
TRBV11-1	TRBJ2-7	NA	NA	TGTGCCAGCAGCTTAGGGCGGTCCTACGAGCAGTACTTC	CASSLGRSYEQYF
TRBV6-6	TRBJ1-1	TRBD1	NA	TGTGCCAGCTGCATCACAGGGGACACTGAAGCTTTCTTT	CASCITGDTEAFF
TRBV7-6	TRBJ2-7	TRBD1	NA	TGTGCCAGCAGTCGGACAGGGCGGGACTACGAGCAGTACTTC	CASSRTGRDYEQYF
TRBV7-1	TRBJ2-2	NA	once	TGTGCCAGCAGCTTCGGGACTTCTTCGAACACCGGGGAGCTGTTTTTT	CASSFGTSSNTGELFF
TRBV4-1	TRBJ2-7	TRBD1	once	TGCGCCAGCAGCCGTCTGACAGGGCTTGACGAGCAGTACTTC	CASSRLTGLDEQYF
TRBV5-1	TRBJ2-1	NA	NA	TGCGCCAGCAGCTTCAGCCGACACCCAGGGTACAATGAGCAGTTCTTC	CASSFSRHPGYNEQFF
TRBV2	TRBJ2-1	TRBD2	NA	TGTGCCAGCAGTGAACTAGCGGGGACTCTCGATGAGCAGTTCTTC	CASSELAGTLDEQFF
TRBV7-2	TRBJ1-2	NA	NA	TGTGCCAGTAGGGGAGGAGGGACACTCTATGGCTACACCTTC	CASRGGGTLYGYTF
TRBV7-9	TRBJ1-1	TRBD1	NA	TGTGCCAGCAGCCTAGACAGGGGAGAAGCTTTCTTT	CASSLDRGEAFF
TRBV29-1	TRBJ1-1	NA	few	TGCAGCTCTCAGAGGTTGAACACTGAAGCTTTCTTT	CSSQRLNTEAFF
TRBV6-1	TRBJ2-7	NA	NA	TGTGCCAGCAGTTTCCGGCGGGTTTACGAGCAGTACTTC	CASSFRRVYEQYF
TRBV5-1	TRBJ2-5	NA	NA	TGCGCCAGCAGGACAGTTCTTGTAGAGACCCAGTACTTC	CASRTVLVETQYF
TRBV7-3	TRBJ1-1	NA	NA	TGTGCCAGCAGCAATACACCGAACACTGAAGCTTTCTTT	CASSNTPNTEAFF
TRBV29-1	TRBJ1-2	NA	NA	TGCAGCGTTGAAGCTGGTACCTATGGCTACACCTTC	CSVEAGTYGYTF
TRBV21-1	TRBJ1-5	NA	NA	TGTGCCAGCAGCAAAAAACGCAATCAGCCCCAGCATTTT	CASSKKRNQPQHF
TRBV19	TRBJ1-4	TRBD1	NA	TGTGCCAGTCGGACAGGACCAGCAACTAATGAAAAACTGTTTTTT	CASRTGPATNEKLFF
TRBV19	TRBJ2-7	TRBD1	NA	TGTGCCAGTAGGCGGGACAGGGGAAGCGAGCAGTACTTC	CASRRDRGSEQYF
TRBV11-2	TRBJ2-1	TRBD2	NA	TGTGCCAGCAGCTTAGACTTTTGGGAGGGGAGCTCCTACAATGAGCAGTTCTTC	CASSLDFWEGSSYNEQFF
TRBV11-3	TRBJ2-1	NA	NA	TGTGCCAGCAGCTTAAGTGGGGAGATGGGGTACAATGAGCAGTTCTTC	CASSLSGEMGYNEQFF
TRBV5-4	TRBJ2-7	NA	NA	TGTGCCAGCAGCTTGGAGACGGGCGAGCAGTACTTC	CASSLETGEQYF
TRBV7-2	TRBJ1-2	NA	NA	TGTGCCAGCAGCCTGGGGGGGGCTGGAACTGGTGGCTACACCTTC	CASSLGGAGTGGYTF
TRBV6-1	TRBJ1-5	NA	NA	TGTGCCAGCAGTGAATACAGGTCATTATATAGCAATCAGCCCCAGCATTTT	CASSEYRSLYSNQPQHF
TRBV5-1	TRBJ2-3	TRBD2	NA	TGCGCCAGCAGCTCGGAACTAGCGGGAGTAGGAACAGATACGCAGTATTTT	CASSSELAGVGTDTQYF
TRBV5-4	TRBJ2-7	NA	NA	TGTGCCACTCAATCTTCCGGGCCTCTTACCTACGAGCAGTACTTC	CATQSSGPLTYEQYF
TRBV27	TRBJ2-7	TRBD1	NA	TGTGCCAGCAGTTTTGGGACAGCTTCTTTCTACGAGCAGTACTTC	CASSFGTASFYEQYF
TRBV2	TRBJ2-5	TRBD1	NA	TGTGCCAGCCAGGGGGCAGAGGCCCAGTACTTC	CASQGAEAQYF
TRBV9	TRBJ1-6	NA	NA	TGTGCCAGCAGCGTAGTGTGGGGACCACCCCTCCACTTT	CASSVVWGPPLHF
TRBV2	TRBJ2-6	NA	NA	TGTGCCAGCAGTGGACCTAACCCCACCAACGTCCTGACTTTC	CASSGPNPTNVLTF
TRBV4-3	TRBJ1-1	NA	once	TGCGCCAGCAGCCAAGGGGAAGGGGCCGTTAAAACTGAAGCTTTCTTT	CASSQGEGAVKTEAFF
TRBV2	TRBJ2-2	NA	NA	TGTGCCAGCAGTCCGGATGGACTGGATCTCGGGGAGCTGTTTTTT	CASSPDGLDLGELFF
TRBV2	TRBJ2-3	NA	once	TGTGCCAGCAGTGAAGACGGGGGAGCGGCAGATACGCAGTATTTT	CASSEDGGAADTQYF
TRBV9	TRBJ2-1	NA	NA	TGTGCCAGCAGCCCCCGGGACATCGAGCAGTTCTTC	CASSPRDIEQFF
TRBV11-2	TRBJ2-5	NA	NA	TGTGCCAGCAGCCCCCAAGGACAGCCCCAAGAGACCCAGTACTTC	CASSPQGQPQETQYF
TRBV5-8	TRBJ2-3	TRBD1	NA	TGTGCCAGCAGCCCCACCCGGACAGGACTGTACACAGATACGCAGTATTTT	CASSPTRTGLYTDTQYF
TRBV5-6	TRBJ2-5	TRBD2	NA	TGTGCCAGCAGCTTGGATAGCGGGGGGTTTAAAGAGACCCAGTACTTC	CASSLDSGGFKETQYF
TRBV2	TRBJ1-2	NA	NA	TGTGCCAGCAGTGAGAGGGGGGACTATGGCTACACCTTC	CASSERGDYGYTF
TRBV9	TRBJ2-1	NA	NA	TGTGCCAGCAGCCCAGGGGGGGACAATGAGCAGTTCTTC	CASSPGGDNEQFF
TRBV9	TRBJ2-3	TRBD2	NA	TGTGCCAGCAGCGTAAGCGGGGGGGCAGGCACAGATACGCAGTATTTT	CASSVSGGAGTDTQYF